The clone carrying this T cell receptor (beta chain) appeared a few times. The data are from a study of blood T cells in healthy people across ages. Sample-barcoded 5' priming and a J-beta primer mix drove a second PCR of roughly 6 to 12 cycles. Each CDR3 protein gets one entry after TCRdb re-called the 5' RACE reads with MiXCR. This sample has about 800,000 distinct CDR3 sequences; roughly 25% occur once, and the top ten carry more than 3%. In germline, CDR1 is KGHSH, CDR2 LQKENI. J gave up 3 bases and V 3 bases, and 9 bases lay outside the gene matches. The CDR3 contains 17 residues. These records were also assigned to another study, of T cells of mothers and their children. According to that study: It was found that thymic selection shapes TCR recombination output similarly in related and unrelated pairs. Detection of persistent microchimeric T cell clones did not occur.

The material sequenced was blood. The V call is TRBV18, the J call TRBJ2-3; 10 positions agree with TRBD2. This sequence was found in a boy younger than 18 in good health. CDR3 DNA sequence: TGTGCCAGCTCACCGTCCCAAGCTAGCGGGAGAACAGATACGCAGTATTTT. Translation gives CASSPSQASGRTDTQYF.